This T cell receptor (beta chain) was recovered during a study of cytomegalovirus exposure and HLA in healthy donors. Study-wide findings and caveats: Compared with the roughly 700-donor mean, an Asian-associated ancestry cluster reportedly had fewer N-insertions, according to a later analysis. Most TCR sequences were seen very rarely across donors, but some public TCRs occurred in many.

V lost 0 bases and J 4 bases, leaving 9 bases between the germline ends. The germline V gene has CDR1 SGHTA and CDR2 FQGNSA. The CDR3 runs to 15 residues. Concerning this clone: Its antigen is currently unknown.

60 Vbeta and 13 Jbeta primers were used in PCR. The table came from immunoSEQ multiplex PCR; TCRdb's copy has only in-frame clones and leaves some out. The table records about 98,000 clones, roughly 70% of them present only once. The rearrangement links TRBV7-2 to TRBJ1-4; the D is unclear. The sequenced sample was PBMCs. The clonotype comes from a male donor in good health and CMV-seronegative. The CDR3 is CASSLARGSNEKLFF. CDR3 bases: TGTGCCAGCAGCTTAGCACGAGGGAGTAATGAAAAACTGTTTTTT.